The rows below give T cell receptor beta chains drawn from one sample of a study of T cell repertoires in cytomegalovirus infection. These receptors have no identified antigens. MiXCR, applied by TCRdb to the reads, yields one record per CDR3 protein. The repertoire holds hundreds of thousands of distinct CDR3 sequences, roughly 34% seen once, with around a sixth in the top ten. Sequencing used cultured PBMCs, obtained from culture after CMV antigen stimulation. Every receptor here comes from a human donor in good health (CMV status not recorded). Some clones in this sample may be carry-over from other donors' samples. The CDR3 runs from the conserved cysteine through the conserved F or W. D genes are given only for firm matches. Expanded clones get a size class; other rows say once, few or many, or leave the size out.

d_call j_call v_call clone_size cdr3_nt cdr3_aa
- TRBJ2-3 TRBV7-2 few TGTGCCAGCAGCTTAATTCGACAGTCAGATACGCAGTATTTT CASSLIRQSDTQYF
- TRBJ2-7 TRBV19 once TGTGCCAGTAGTATAGGATCCGGAAAAGAGATAGAGCAGTACTTC CASSIGSGKEIEQYF
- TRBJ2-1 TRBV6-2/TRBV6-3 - TGTGCCAGCAGTAAACAAGGGGAGAAGTTCTTC CASSKQGEKFF
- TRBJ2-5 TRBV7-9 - TGTGCCAGCAGCTCGCGTCCCCTTCAAGAGACCCAGTACTTC CASSSRPLQETQYF
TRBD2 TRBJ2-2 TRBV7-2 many TGTGCCAGCAGCCCCGTAGCGGGAGGGCGCTCCGGGGAGCTGTTTTTT CASSPVAGGRSGELFF
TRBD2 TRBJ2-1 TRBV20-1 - TGCAGTGCTAGACCGGGACTAGTTCCGCTCCATGAGCAGTTCTTC CSARPGLVPLHEQFF
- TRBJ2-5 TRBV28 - TGTGCCAGCAGTTTTAAACTACGAGCCCAAGAGACCCAGTACTTC CASSFKLRAQETQYF
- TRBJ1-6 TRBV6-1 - TGTGCCAGCAGTGAAATCGGGTTGGGTCAGGGATCTGATTCACCCCTCCACTTT CASSEIGLGQGSDSPLHF
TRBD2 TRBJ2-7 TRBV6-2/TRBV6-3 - TGTGCCAGCGAGGCCCCCGGACTAGCGGGAGTAAGTCGGAGGGGGACCTACGAGCAGTACTTC CASEAPGLAGVSRRGTYEQYF
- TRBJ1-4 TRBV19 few TGTGCCAGTAGTATCCCGACAAACCGGTATGAAAAACTGTTTTTT CASSIPTNRYEKLFF
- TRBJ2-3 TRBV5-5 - TGTGCCAGCAGCTTTTCTTTAGGGGGTCAGCTGATCACAGATACGCAGTATTTT CASSFSLGGQLITDTQYF
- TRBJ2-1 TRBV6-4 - TGTGCCAGCAGTGTAGATCCAGGCGGGATCTCCTACAATGAGCAGTTCTTC CASSVDPGGISYNEQFF
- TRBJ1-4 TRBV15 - TGTGCCACCAGCAGAAAGGGTATCACAACTAATGAAAAACTGTTTTTT CATSRKGITTNEKLFF
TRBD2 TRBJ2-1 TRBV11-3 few TGTGCCAGCAGCTCGCCGGGACTAGGGGCGGCTGAGCAGTTCTTC CASSSPGLGAAEQFF